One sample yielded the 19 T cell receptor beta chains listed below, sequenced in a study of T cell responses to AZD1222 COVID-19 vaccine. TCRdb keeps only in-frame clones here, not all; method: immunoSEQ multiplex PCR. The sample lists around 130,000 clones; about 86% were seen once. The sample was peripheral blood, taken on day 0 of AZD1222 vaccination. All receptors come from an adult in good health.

In DNA form, the CDR3 reads TGTGCCAGCAGCCTTGATAGCGGGAGGTCACCCTACAATGAGCAGTTCTTC. Its translation: CASSLDSGRSPYNEQFF. The chain combines TRBV7-3 with TRBJ2-1; 10 nucleotides align to TRBD2. V gave up 5 bases and J gave up 2 bases; unmatched junction bases: 9. Per germline, CDR1 SGHTA and CDR2 FQGTGA. CDR3 length equals 17 residues.

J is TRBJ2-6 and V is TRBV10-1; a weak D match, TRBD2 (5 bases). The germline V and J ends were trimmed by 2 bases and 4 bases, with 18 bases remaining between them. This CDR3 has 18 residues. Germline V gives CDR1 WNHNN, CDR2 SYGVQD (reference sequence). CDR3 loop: CASSETADNPGGANVLTF. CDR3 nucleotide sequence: TGCGCCAGCAGTGAGACAGCTGACAACCCGGGGGGGGCCAACGTCCTGACTTTC.

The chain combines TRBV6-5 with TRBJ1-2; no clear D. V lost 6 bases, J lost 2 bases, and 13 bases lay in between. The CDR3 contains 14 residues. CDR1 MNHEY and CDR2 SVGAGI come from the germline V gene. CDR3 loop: CASSPGRKNYGYTF. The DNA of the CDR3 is TGTGCCAGCAGCCCCGGACGGAAAAACTATGGCTACACCTTC.

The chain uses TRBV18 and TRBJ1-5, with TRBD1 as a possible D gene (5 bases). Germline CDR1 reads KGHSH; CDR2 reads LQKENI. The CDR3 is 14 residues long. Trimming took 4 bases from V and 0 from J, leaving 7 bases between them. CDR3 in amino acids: CASSQGNSNQPQHF. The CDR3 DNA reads TGTGCCAGCTCACAGGGGAATAGCAATCAGCCCCAGCATTTT.

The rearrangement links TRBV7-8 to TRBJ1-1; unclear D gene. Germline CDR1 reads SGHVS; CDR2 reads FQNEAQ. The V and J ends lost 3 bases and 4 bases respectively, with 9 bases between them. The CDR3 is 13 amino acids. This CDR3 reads CASSFLEGTEAFF. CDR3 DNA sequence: TGTGCCAGCAGCTTTTTGGAGGGCACTGAAGCTTTCTTT.

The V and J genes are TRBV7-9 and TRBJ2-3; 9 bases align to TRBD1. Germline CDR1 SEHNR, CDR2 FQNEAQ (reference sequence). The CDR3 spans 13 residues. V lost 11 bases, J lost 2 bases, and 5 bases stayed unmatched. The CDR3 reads CAGQGTITDTQYF. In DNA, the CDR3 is TGTGCCGGACAGGGGACTATCACAGATACGCAGTATTTT.

The CDR3, as DNA: TGTGCCAGCAGTTTAGGCGGTGGAAACACCATATATTTT. This sequence encodes CASSLGGGNTIYF. The rearrangement uses TRBV12-3 or TRBV12-4 and TRBJ1-3; D is unclear. The CDR3 loop spans 13 amino acids. Trimming stripped 1 base from V and 3 bases from J, with 4 bases between.

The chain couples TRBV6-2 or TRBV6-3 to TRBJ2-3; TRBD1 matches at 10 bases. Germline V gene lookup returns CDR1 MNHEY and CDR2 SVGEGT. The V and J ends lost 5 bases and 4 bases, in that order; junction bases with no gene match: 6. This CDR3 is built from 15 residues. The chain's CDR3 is CASSTGTGEADTQYF. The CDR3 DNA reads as TGTGCCAGCAGTACCGGGACAGGGGAGGCAGATACGCAGTATTTT.

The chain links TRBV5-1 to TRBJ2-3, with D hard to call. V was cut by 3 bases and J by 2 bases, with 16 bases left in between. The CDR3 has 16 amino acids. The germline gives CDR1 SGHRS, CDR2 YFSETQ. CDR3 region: CASSYGLGGNTDTQYF. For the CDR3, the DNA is TGCGCCAGCAGCTACGGATTGGGCGGCAACACAGATACGCAGTATTTT.

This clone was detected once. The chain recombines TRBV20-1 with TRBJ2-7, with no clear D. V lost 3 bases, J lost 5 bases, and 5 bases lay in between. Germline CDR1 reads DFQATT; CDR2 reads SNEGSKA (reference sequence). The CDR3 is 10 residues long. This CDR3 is CSARMHEQYF. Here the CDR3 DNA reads TGCAGTGCTAGGATGCACGAGCAGTACTTC.

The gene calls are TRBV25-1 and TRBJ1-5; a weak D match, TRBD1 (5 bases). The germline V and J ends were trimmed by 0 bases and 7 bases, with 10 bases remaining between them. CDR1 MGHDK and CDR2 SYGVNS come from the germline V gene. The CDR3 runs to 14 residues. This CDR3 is CASSEYRDGQPQHF. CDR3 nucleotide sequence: TGTGCCAGCAGTGAATACAGGGATGGCCAGCCCCAGCATTTT.

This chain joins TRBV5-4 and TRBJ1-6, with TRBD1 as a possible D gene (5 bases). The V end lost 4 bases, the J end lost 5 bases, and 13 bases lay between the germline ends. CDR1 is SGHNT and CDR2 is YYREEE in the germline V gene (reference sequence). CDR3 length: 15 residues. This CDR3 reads CASSPSRQNNSPLHF. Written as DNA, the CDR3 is TGTGCCAGCAGCCCCTCGCGACAGAATAATTCACCCCTCCACTTT.

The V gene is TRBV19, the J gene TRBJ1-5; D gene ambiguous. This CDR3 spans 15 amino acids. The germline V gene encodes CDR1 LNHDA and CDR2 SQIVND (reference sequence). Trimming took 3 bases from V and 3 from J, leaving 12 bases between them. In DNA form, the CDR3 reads TGTGCCAGTAGTATTCTACTGAATTCCAATCAGCCCCAGCATTTT. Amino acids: CASSILLNSNQPQHF.

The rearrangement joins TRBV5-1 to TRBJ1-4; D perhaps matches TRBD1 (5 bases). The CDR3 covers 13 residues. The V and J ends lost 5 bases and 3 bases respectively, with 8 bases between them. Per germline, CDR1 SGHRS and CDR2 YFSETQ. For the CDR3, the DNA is TGCGCCAGCAGAGAGGGGCCTAATGAAAAACTGTTTTTT. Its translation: CASREGPNEKLFF. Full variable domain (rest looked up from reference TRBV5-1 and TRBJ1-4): KAGVTQTPRYLIKTRGQQVTLSCSPISGHRSVSWYQQTPGQGLQFLFEYFSETQRNKGNFPGRFSGRQFSNSRSEMNVSTLELGDSALYLCASREGPNEKLFFGSGTQLSVL.

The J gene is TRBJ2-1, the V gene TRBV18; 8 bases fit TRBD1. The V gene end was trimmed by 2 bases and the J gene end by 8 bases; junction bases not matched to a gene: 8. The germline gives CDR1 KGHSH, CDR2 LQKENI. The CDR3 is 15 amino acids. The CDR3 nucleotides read TGTGCCAGCTCACCAGTGGCCCAGGGGGCATATGAGCAGTTCTTC. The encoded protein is CASSPVAQGAYEQFF. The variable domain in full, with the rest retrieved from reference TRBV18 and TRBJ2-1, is NAGVMQNPRHLVRRRGQEARLRCSPMKGHSHVYWYRQLPEEGLKFMVYLQKENIIDESGMPKERFSAEFPKEGPSILRIQQVVRGDSAAYFCASSPVAQGAYEQFFGPGTRLTVL.

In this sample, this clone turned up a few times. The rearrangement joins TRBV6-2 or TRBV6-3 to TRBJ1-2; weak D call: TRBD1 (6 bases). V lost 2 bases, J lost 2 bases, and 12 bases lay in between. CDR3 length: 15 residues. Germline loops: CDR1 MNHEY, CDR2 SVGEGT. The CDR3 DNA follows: TGTGCCAGCAGTTACGGGACGGGACACAACTATGGCTACACCTTC. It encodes CASSYGTGHNYGYTF.

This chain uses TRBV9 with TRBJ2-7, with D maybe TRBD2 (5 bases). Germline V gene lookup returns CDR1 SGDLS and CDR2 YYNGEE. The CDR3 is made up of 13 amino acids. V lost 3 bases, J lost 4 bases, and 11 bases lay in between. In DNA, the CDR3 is TGTGCCAGCAGCGGCGAGGGAGATTACGAGCAGTACTTC. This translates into CASSGEGDYEQYF. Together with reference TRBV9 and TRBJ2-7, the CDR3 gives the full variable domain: DSGVTQTPKHLITATGQRVTLRCSPRSGDLSVYWYQQSLDQGLQFLIQYYNGEERAKGNILERFSAQQFPDLHSELNLSSLELGDSALYFCASSGEGDYEQYFGPGTRLTVT.

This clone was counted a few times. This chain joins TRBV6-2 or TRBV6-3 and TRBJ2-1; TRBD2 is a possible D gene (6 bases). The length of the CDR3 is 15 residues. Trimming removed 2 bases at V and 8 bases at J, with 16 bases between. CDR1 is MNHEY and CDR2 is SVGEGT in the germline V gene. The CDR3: CASSYVPTSIDEQFF. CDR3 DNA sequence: TGTGCCAGCAGTTACGTACCGACTAGTATCGATGAGCAGTTCTTC.

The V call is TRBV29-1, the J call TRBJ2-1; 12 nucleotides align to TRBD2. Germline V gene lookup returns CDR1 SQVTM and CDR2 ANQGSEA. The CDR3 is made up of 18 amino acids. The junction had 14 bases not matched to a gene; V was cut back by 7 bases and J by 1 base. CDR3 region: CSATRASGRAGSYNEQFF. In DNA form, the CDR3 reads TGCAGCGCCACGAGGGCTAGCGGGAGGGCCGGGTCCTACAATGAGCAGTTCTTC.